One sample yielded the 16 T cell receptor beta chains listed below, sequenced in a study of blood T cell repertoires in COVID-19. Here immunoSEQ multiplex PCR was the method, and the copy in TCRdb shows in-frame clones only, minus some. Among tens of thousands of clones listed, approximately 80% were seen once. The specimen sequenced was peripheral blood. These receptors came from a man aged 60-69 years with acute or convalescent COVID-19.

The V gene is TRBV4-1, the J gene TRBJ2-7, with a weak D call TRBD1 (6 bases). In germline, CDR1 is MGHRA, CDR2 YSYEKL. Trimming pared 4 bases from V and 1 base from J, leaving 11 bases between. The CDR3 has 14 residues. CDR3 sequence reads: CASSRPTGSYEQYF. The CDR3 DNA reads as TGCGCCAGCAGCCGACCCACAGGGTCCTACGAGCAGTACTTC.

The CDR3 sequence: CASSLDSNYGYTF. The CDR3 DNA reads TGTGCCAGCAGCTTAGACTCAAACTATGGCTACACCTTC. V gene TRBV7-2 combines with J gene TRBJ1-2; D unclear. This CDR3 is built from 13 residues. Trimming cost V 1 base and J 2 bases, with 5 bases left between them. Germline values: CDR1 SGHTA, CDR2 FQGNSA.

This chain connects TRBV25-1 to TRBJ2-5, with 8 bases identical to TRBD1. CDR1 and CDR2 from the germline V gene are MGHDK and SYGVNS. This CDR3 contains 16 residues. J lost 1 base, V lost 2 bases, and 6 bases had no gene match. The CDR3 sequence: CASSEGQGAFQETQYF. In DNA form, the CDR3 reads TGTGCCAGCAGTGAAGGGCAGGGGGCCTTCCAAGAGACCCAGTACTTC.

The V gene is TRBV5-1, the J gene TRBJ1-2; possible D gene TRBD1, 5 bases. The CDR3 sequence is 13 residues long. With 0 bases removed from V and 9 bases from J, the gap between germline ends came to 12 bases. Germline V CDR1 and CDR2: SGHRS, YFSETQ. The CDR3 reads CASSLESGYRYTF. The CDR3 nucleotides are TGCGCCAGCAGCTTGGAGTCAGGGTATCGCTACACCTTC.

A single count supports this clone. This CDR3 reads CASSGRGDTQYF. The CDR3 region has the DNA TGTGCCAGCAGTGGACGGGGGGATACGCAGTATTTT. V and J are TRBV6-6 and TRBJ2-3; D is possibly TRBD2 (6 bases). The CDR3 length is 12 residues. V gave up 5 bases and J gave up 6 bases, with 9 bases separating them. The germline CDR1 and CDR2 sequences are MNHNY and SVGAGI (reference sequence).

The genes are TRBV19 and TRBJ2-2; a possible D gene is TRBD2 (6 bases). The V gene lost 5 bases and the J gene lost 8 bases, with 12 bases spanning the gap. The CDR3 covers 13 residues. Germline CDR1 LNHDA, CDR2 SQIVND (reference sequence). In DNA form, the CDR3 reads TGTGCCAGTAGTTTCGGGACTTCTGGGGAGCTGTTTTTT. Translating it yields CASSFGTSGELFF.

This chain links TRBV5-1 with TRBJ2-3, with a weak D call TRBD2 (6 bases). Trimming pared 0 bases from V and 0 bases from J, leaving 17 bases between. The CDR3 totals 18 residues. The germline gives CDR1 SGHRS, CDR2 YFSETQ. CDR3 region: CASSLAPGVPTSTDTQYF. The DNA of the CDR3 is TGCGCCAGCAGCTTGGCTCCGGGGGTACCCACTAGCACAGATACGCAGTATTTT. The full variable domain, its missing parts supplied by reference TRBV5-1 and TRBJ2-3, is KAGVTQTPRYLIKTRGQQVTLSCSPISGHRSVSWYQQTPGQGLQFLFEYFSETQRNKGNFPGRFSGRQFSNSRSEMNVSTLELGDSALYLCASSLAPGVPTSTDTQYFGPGTRLTVL.

This chain uses TRBV12-5 with TRBJ2-6; perhaps TRBD1 as D (6 bases). Deletions cut 5 bases from V and 0 bases from J, with 8 bases between. Germline V gives CDR1 LGHNT, CDR2 FRNRAP. The CDR3 is 15 residues long. The CDR3 spells CASGRDTSGANVLTF. CDR3 sequence (DNA): TGTGCTAGTGGTAGGGACACCTCTGGGGCCAACGTCCTGACTTTC.

In DNA form, the CDR3 reads TGTGCCAGCAGCTTAGCAGGAAGCGGGGGGGCCGAAGAGACCCAGTACTTC. This gives the protein CASSLAGSGGAEETQYF. The chain links TRBV7-8 to TRBJ2-5; TRBD2 matches at 10 bases. Germline trimming cut 0 bases from V and 3 bases from J; bases unmatched to any gene: 7. Germline lookup yields CDR1 SGHVS and CDR2 FQNEAQ. The CDR3 consists of 17 residues.

V usage is TRBV11-1 and J usage is TRBJ1-2; D is uncertain. Trimming shortened V by 5 bases and J by 2 bases, and 6 bases separated the two germline ends. Per germline, CDR1 SGHAT and CDR2 FQDESV (reference sequence). This CDR3 has 12 amino acids. The CDR3 DNA sequence: TGTGCCAGCAGCGGCCGAAACTATGGCTACACCTTC. It translates to CASSGRNYGYTF.

The chain employs TRBV12-3 or TRBV12-4 and TRBJ1-1, with D possibly TRBD1 on 5 matching bases. CDR3 size: 13 residues. Deletions cut 6 bases from V and 3 bases from J, with 11 bases between. As DNA, the CDR3 is TGTGCCAGCAGCCCAGGCAGGGACACTGAAGCTTTCTTT. It yields the protein CASSPGRDTEAFF.

The J gene is TRBJ1-1, the V gene TRBV28; D is ambiguous. The germline V and J ends were trimmed by 5 bases and 4 bases, with 14 bases remaining between them. This CDR3 has 14 residues. Germline V gene lookup returns CDR1 MDHEN and CDR2 SYDVKM. The CDR3 nucleotides are TGTGCCAGCAGTCCCCCCGATCGGGGCACTGAAGCTTTCTTT. Residues: CASSPPDRGTEAFF.

The chain joins TRBV19 to TRBJ2-5, with 9 bases that match TRBD1. Germline assignment: CDR1 LNHDA and CDR2 SQIVND (reference sequence). CDR3 length equals 14 residues. V was clipped by 8 bases and J by 5 bases; unmatched bases: 9. CDR3 sequence: CASAKGQGGETQYF. DNA of the CDR3: TGTGCCAGTGCCAAGGGACAGGGTGGGGAGACCCAGTACTTC.

This chain connects TRBV4-2 to TRBJ1-2; D is possibly TRBD1 (6 bases). Trimming took off 0 bases at V and 8 bases at J, with 19 bases between the two ends. Germline lookup yields CDR1 LGHNA and CDR2 YNFKEQ. The CDR3 spans 16 residues. The CDR3 sequence is CASSQDALGGADGYTF. For the CDR3, the DNA is TGTGCCAGCAGCCAAGATGCATTGGGGGGGGCGGACGGCTACACCTTC.

The chain links TRBV9 to TRBJ1-4; 8 bases match TRBD1. This CDR3 region has 15 residues. Germline CDR1 is SGDLS and CDR2 is YYNGEE. V was clipped by 3 bases and J by 11 bases; unmatched bases: 12. The CDR3 coding sequence is TGTGCCAGCAGCGCAGACTTAGGACAGGGAATGAAACTGTTTTTT. This codes for CASSADLGQGMKLFF.

In this sample, this clone turned up once. This chain joins TRBV7-6 and TRBJ2-3; 8 nucleotides agree with TRBD2. Germline CDR1 and CDR2: SGHVS and FNYEAQ. The CDR3 has 16 residues. The J segment lost 0 bases and the V segment lost 3 bases, leaving 5 bases of the junction unmatched. The CDR3 is CASSLAGGTSTDTQYF. In nucleotides, the CDR3 is TGTGCCAGCAGCTTGGCGGGGGGAACTAGCACAGATACGCAGTATTTT.